A single TCR beta chain is shown here with its context. Its antigen is as yet unknown. The data stem from a study of shared clonotypes between healthy human individuals. Study-wide points: Clonotypes shared by all four sorted-subset donors had higher generation probabilities than non-shared clonotypes. Incomplete sequencing of sorted subsets was indicated by rarefaction despite large depth.

Trimming pared 4 bases from V and 6 bases from J, leaving 13 bases between. The CDR3 is made up of 13 amino acids. Germline-derived CDR1 and CDR2 are SNHLY and FYNNEI. At the deep level, the assay was run. Across several immunoSEQ plates, the genomic DNA of each subset was split evenly. TCRdb's copy holds only in-frame clones and misses some; the assay was immunoSEQ multiplex PCR. The repertoire includes 2 million to 3 million clones, approximately 94% of them detected once, and over 0.12% sits in the top ten. The chain joins TRBV2 to TRBJ2-7; maybe TRBD1 (6 bases). The sample comprised naive CD4+ T cells sorted from blood. Subset described: CD45RA+ positively selected. The receptor was derived from a man younger than 30 in good health. The DNA for the CDR3 is TGTGCCAGCAGTGGAGGCCAGGGGAGCGAGCAGTACTTC. Protein: CASSGGQGSEQYF.